The entry that follows covers one T cell receptor beta chain sequence. Its antigen remains unknown. Some clones are missing from TCRdb's copy, which holds only in-frame ones; the method was immunoSEQ multiplex PCR. The profile shows about 78,000 clones, 90% to 96% of them singletons. Germline V gives CDR1 SGHTA, CDR2 FQGTGA. V lost 5 bases, J lost 5 bases, and 9 bases lay in between. The CDR3 is 13 residues long. The source of the sample is a study of cytomegalovirus exposure and HLA in healthy donors. The wider study: A subsequent analysis stated that the approximately 110 validation repertoires were run on the same platform as the 600 to 750 first-cohort repertoires.

Study results and caveats: Despite most TCR sequences being rare, some public TCRs occurred in many donors.

This sequence joins TRBV7-3 and TRBJ1-4, with a weak D call TRBD1 (6 bases). The sequenced sample consisted of PBMCs. This TCR was recovered from a man aged 18 to 29 in good health and CMV-seropositive. Here the CDR3 reads CASSRTVNEKLFF. CDR3 DNA sequence: TGTGCCAGCAGCCGGACAGTGAATGAAAAACTGTTTTTT.